The 4 T cell receptor beta chains in this list originate from one sample, sequenced in a study of somatic mutations in cytotoxic T cells in rheumatoid arthritis. Sequencing used immunoSEQ multiplex PCR; TCRdb keeps in-frame clones, though not all of them. The sample consists of 3,500 to 4,500 clones, just under 80% of them appearing once. Sequences were obtained from CD8+ T cells sorted from blood. The receptors were gathered from a woman in her sixties with rheumatoid arthritis.

This chain links TRBV29-1 with TRBJ2-7; unclear D gene. The ends were cut back, 0 bases at V and 4 bases at J, with 16 bases in the middle. This CDR3 spans 15 amino acids. The germline V gene has CDR1 SQVTM and CDR2 ANQGSEA. The CDR3 coding sequence is TGCAGCGTTGAAGATTTGTACAACAGCCGATACGAGCAGTACTTC. Translation gives CSVEDLYNSRYEQYF.

In nucleotides, the CDR3 is TGTGCCAGCAGCCCCAAATTGGGACTTGGCTACAATGAGCAGTTCTTC. Protein: CASSPKLGLGYNEQFF. The gene calls are TRBV7-2 and TRBJ2-1; a weak D match, TRBD2 (6 bases). CDR3 length: 16 amino acids. The germline V gene encodes CDR1 SGHTA and CDR2 FQGNSA. V lost 5 bases and J lost 3, with 17 bases in between.

The chain employs TRBV27 and TRBJ1-5; D might be TRBD1 (6 bases). Germline loops: CDR1 MNHEY, CDR2 SMNVEV (reference sequence). The CDR3 contains 15 residues. V was cut by 6 bases and J by 0 bases, with 12 bases left in between. CDR3 nucleotide sequence: TGTGCCAGCAGAATAACAGGGTATAGCAATCAGCCCCAGCATTTT. This translates into CASRITGYSNQPQHF.

This clone was observed a handful of times. The rearrangement joins TRBV7-9 to TRBJ1-4; D is possibly TRBD1 (6 bases). This CDR3 is 15 amino acids long. CDR1 and CDR2 (germline): SEHNR, FQNEAQ (reference sequence). V gave up 1 base and J gave up 4 bases, with 10 bases separating them. For the CDR3, the DNA is TGTGCCAGCAGCTTAGTGACAGGTGTTAATGAAAAACTGTTTTTT. It codes for CASSLVTGVNEKLFF.